A single sample is the source of the 20 T cell receptor beta chains below, sequenced in a study of CD8 T cells in ankylosing spondylitis. What these receptors recognize is not known. A single record per CDR3 protein comes from TCRdb applying MiXCR to the 5' RACE reads. The data contain about 220,000 distinct CDR3 sequences, 7% to 8% of them singletons. Study-wide findings and caveats: Characteristic, it appeared, of ankylosing spondylitis blood was a TCR beta motif of seven or eight highly homologous variants.

Sequenced material: blood, either unsorted or a sorted T cell fraction (not recorded which). These receptors all come from a male donor with ankylosing spondylitis.

This clonotype has a handful of counts. This sequence joins TRBV20-1 and TRBJ2-5, with 8 bases fitting TRBD1. The CDR3 extends over 14 amino acids. J gave up 2 bases and V 1 base, and 3 bases lay outside the gene matches. Germline loops: CDR1 DFQATT, CDR2 SNEGSKA (reference sequence). In nucleotides, the CDR3 is TGCAGTGCTAGAGTTGGACAGGGTCAAGAGACCCAGTACTTC. Protein: CSARVGQGQETQYF.

This clonotype was detected many times. The V call is TRBV29-1, the J call TRBJ2-1; the match to TRBD2 covers 9 bases. The CDR3 length is 15 residues. Germline CDR1 is SQVTM and CDR2 is ANQGSEA. The trim removed 6 bases at V and 1 base at J, leaving 7 bases unmatched. In DNA form, the CDR3 reads TGCAGCGTCGATCGACTAGCGGAGTCCTACAATGAGCAGTTCTTC. The encoded protein is CSVDRLAESYNEQFF.

This CDR3 is CASSQVGRIYGYTF. The CDR3 region has the DNA TGTGCCAGCAGCCAAGTAGGACGCATCTATGGCTACACCTTC. This chain connects TRBV14 to TRBJ1-2; D is undetermined. Germline V CDR1 and CDR2: SGHDN, FVKESK. The length of the CDR3 is 14 residues. V was trimmed by 1 base and J by 4 bases, leaving 10 bases between them.

This clonotype was counted a few times. This sequence joins TRBV7-9 and TRBJ2-1; D is tentatively TRBD1 or TRBD2 (6 bases each). The CDR3 is 15 residues long. With 5 bases removed from V and 2 bases from J, the gap between germline ends came to 13 bases. Looked up from germline, CDR1 is SEHNR and CDR2 is FQNEAQ (reference sequence). The DNA for the CDR3 is TGTGCCAGCAGCCCCCCGGGGGCTACCTACAATGAGCAGTTCTTC. This sequence encodes CASSPPGATYNEQFF.

This clonotype was seen at least ten times. The gene calls are TRBV29-1 and TRBJ2-5, with D unclear. This CDR3 is built from 15 residues. Germline V gives CDR1 SQVTM, CDR2 ANQGSEA. With 1 base removed from V and 4 bases from J, the gap between germline ends came to 16 bases. For the CDR3, the DNA is TGCAGCGTTGAAGTATTCCCCCCGGTACCAGAGACCCAGTACTTC. Encoded protein: CSVEVFPPVPETQYF.

This clonotype has a count of ten or more. J is TRBJ2-7 and V is TRBV28, with TRBD2 matching over 7 bases. The V gene end was trimmed by 5 bases and the J gene end by 3 bases; junction bases not matched to a gene: 4. The germline V gene encodes CDR1 MDHEN and CDR2 SYDVKM. The CDR3 is 13 residues long. The CDR3: CASSASGDYEQYF. DNA of the CDR3: TGTGCCAGCAGTGCCAGCGGGGACTACGAGCAGTACTTC.

This clonotype was seen repeatedly, ten times or more. In DNA form, the CDR3 reads TGTGCCAGCAGCTTAGTGGTAGGGGAGGACTATGGCTACACCTTC. This sequence encodes CASSLVVGEDYGYTF. The J gene is TRBJ1-2, the V gene TRBV7-9; D perhaps matches TRBD1 (5 bases). The V and J ends lost 1 base and 3 bases respectively, with 12 bases between them. The V gene's germline CDR1 is SEHNR and CDR2 FQNEAQ (reference sequence). This CDR3 region has 15 residues.

This clonotype was seen repeatedly, ten times or more. The chain is built from TRBV27 and TRBJ2-7; 9 bases match TRBD1. The CDR3 is 16 amino acids. With 0 bases clipped from V and 4 bases from J, the junction kept 7 bases outside the gene matches. Germline V CDR1 and CDR2: MNHEY, SMNVEV (reference sequence). DNA of the CDR3: TGTGCCAGCAGTTTATCGGCGGGGACAGGGTCGTACGAGCAGTACTTC. Encoded protein: CASSLSAGTGSYEQYF.

In regard to this clonotype: Since a much larger clone is just one base distant, this may be a read error. The genes are TRBV20-1 and TRBJ2-1; TRBD2 matches at 15 bases. The CDR3 is 16 amino acids. Germline V gene lookup returns CDR1 DFQATT and CDR2 SNEGSKA (reference sequence). CDR3 sequence: CCATGLAGGFSNEQFF. The CDR3 DNA sequence: TGCTGTGCTACGGGACTAGCGGGAGGATTTAGTAATGAGCAGTTCTTC.

V and J are TRBV7-2 and TRBJ2-7; TRBD2 matches at 10 bases. Per germline, CDR1 SGHTA and CDR2 FQGNSA. Losses at the gene ends were 3 bases for V and 5 bases for J; bases not matched to a gene: 7. The CDR3 loop spans 15 amino acids. CDR3 coding DNA: TGTGCCAGCAGCTTGGGGACTAGCGTCGCGCACGAGCAGTACTTC. Translation: CASSLGTSVAHEQYF.

The chain employs TRBV4-2 and TRBJ1-4; D ambiguous. Germline V gene sequence: CDR1 LGHNA, CDR2 YNFKEQ. There are 17 residues in the CDR3. V was clipped by 0 bases and J by 8 bases, with 19 bases between them. CDR3 DNA sequence: TGTGCCAGCAGCCAAGATCTGTATGCGGAGGGAGGGGAAAAACTGTTTTTT. Residues: CASSQDLYAEGGEKLFF.

This clonotype was recorded many times. The chain is built from TRBV15 and TRBJ2-7; D is unclear. CDR1 LNHNV and CDR2 YYDKDF come from the germline V gene (reference sequence). This CDR3 spans 16 amino acids. V was shortened by 1 base and J by 1 base, with 14 bases between the two germline ends. The CDR3 region is CATSRADVARSYEQYF. CDR3 coding DNA: TGTGCCACCAGCAGAGCTGACGTCGCCAGATCCTACGAGCAGTACTTC.

On this clonotype: A read error is possible here, since a much larger clone lies one base away. V usage is TRBV4-3 and J usage is TRBJ2-5; weak D call: TRBD2 (5 bases). The germline gives CDR1 LGHNA, CDR2 YSLEER. Deletions cut 2 bases from V and 4 bases from J, with 17 bases between. This CDR3 has 16 amino acids. The CDR3: CASSQSSEGMGETQYF. The CDR3 DNA reads as TGCGCCAGCAGCCAATCTTCCGAGGGAATGGGAGAGACCCAGTACTTC.

This clonotype showed up many times. The chain couples TRBV7-6 to TRBJ2-1; TRBD2 matches 7 bases. V trimming: 0 bases; J trimming: 3 bases; junction bases outside the gene matches: 2. The germline gives CDR1 SGHVS, CDR2 FNYEAQ. This CDR3 spans 15 amino acids. The CDR3 here is CASSLARGNYNEQFF. The CDR3 region has the DNA TGTGCCAGCAGCTTAGCGCGGGGGAACTACAATGAGCAGTTCTTC.

The table lists this clonotype with a few counts. The V call is TRBV25-1, the J call TRBJ2-2; tentative D call: TRBD2 (6 bases). CDR3 length: 14 amino acids. Germline V CDR1 and CDR2: MGHDK, SYGVNS. V lost 9 bases and J 2 bases, leaving 13 bases between the germline ends. The CDR3 sequence: CASLPSANTGELFF. In DNA, the CDR3 is TGTGCCAGTCTACCTAGCGCTAACACCGGGGAGCTGTTTTTT. The variable domain in full, with the rest retrieved from reference TRBV25-1 and TRBJ2-2, is EADIYQTPRYLVIGTGKKITLECSQTMGHDKMYWYQQDPGMELHLIHYSYGVNSTEKGDLSSESTVSRIRTEHFPLTLESARPSHTSQYLCASLPSANTGELFFGEGSRLTVL.

The V and J genes are TRBV4-3 and TRBJ1-5; D gene uncertain. The CDR3 is 15 amino acids. V was shortened by 1 base and J by 7 bases, with 14 bases between the two germline ends. CDR1 LGHNA and CDR2 YSLEER come from the germline V gene. The CDR3 nucleotides read TGCGCCAGCAGCCAAGTTTATTCGGGTTACCAGCCCCAGCATTTT. Its protein product is CASSQVYSGYQPQHF.

This clonotype was seen at least ten times. This chain joins TRBV11-2 and TRBJ2-7; D gene uncertain. Looked up from germline, CDR1 is SGHAT and CDR2 is FQNNGV. The CDR3 totals 15 residues. V gave up 0 bases and J gave up 3 bases, with 12 bases separating them. DNA of the CDR3: TGTGCCAGCAGCTTAGAATTTATGGGCAGCTACGAGCAGTACTTC. Its protein is CASSLEFMGSYEQYF. Variable domain in full (rest from reference TRBV11-2 and TRBJ2-7): EAGVAQSPRYKIIEKRQSVAFWCNPISGHATLYWYQQILGQGPKLLIQFQNNGVVDDSQLPKDRFSAERLKGVDSTLKIQPAKLEDSAVYLCASSLEFMGSYEQYFGPGTRLTVT.

This clonotype was recorded at least ten times. This chain uses TRBV12-5 with TRBJ1-3; D unclear. V lost 6 bases to trimming and J lost 0 bases, with 9 bases between them. Germline V lookup: CDR1 LGHNT, CDR2 FRNRAP. The CDR3 has 14 residues. CDR3 sequence reads: CASGLSGSGNTIYF. CDR3 DNA sequence: TGTGCTAGTGGATTATCCGGCTCTGGAAACACCATATATTTT.

This clonotype appeared a few times. The chain carries TRBV7-9 and TRBJ2-4; D perhaps matches TRBD1 (5 bases). This CDR3 region has 13 residues. Trimming shortened V by 5 bases and J by 8 bases, and 13 bases separated the two germline ends. Germline CDR1 is SEHNR and CDR2 is FQNEAQ (reference sequence). CDR3 in amino acids: CASSHQGLHIQYF. CDR3 nucleotide sequence: TGTGCCAGCAGCCATCAGGGTTTGCACATTCAGTACTTC.

The rearrangement links TRBV7-8 to TRBJ2-7; D is ambiguous. CDR1 SGHVS and CDR2 FQNEAQ come from the germline V gene. The germline V and J ends were trimmed by 2 bases and 6 bases, with 17 bases remaining between them. CDR3 length equals 15 residues. The CDR3 here is CASSLWSPREGEQYF. CDR3 nucleotide sequence: TGTGCCAGCAGCTTATGGTCCCCCAGAGAAGGCGAGCAGTACTTC.